Sequencing of this T cell receptor beta chain was carried out in a study of CD8 T cells in ankylosing spondylitis (dated by TCRdb to about 2017). For the study in its entirety: To find TCR variants linked to disease, the study profiled T cell receptor beta repertoires in ankylosing spondylitis patients and healthy donors. The whole study cohort included 108 healthy donors and 20 to 30 ankylosing spondylitis patients. Peripheral blood was sampled, and synovial fluid was additionally collected from ankylosing spondylitis patients.

The sample was run on an Illumina HiSeq 2500. TCR beta libraries were prepared by quantitative 5'-RACE with molecular barcodes. The original methods were these. A new computational method based on a probabilistic model of VDJ rearrangement was used to identify disease-linked TCR variants. TCRdb handled the public reads itself, with Q25 trimming in fastp and clone calling in MiXCR, and kept productive beta chains. Every entry covers one CDR3 protein and lists the most common genes and DNA from its rows. The V and J calls and clone size come from TCRdb's table, not from the authors' own analysis. This sample lists around 770,000 distinct CDR3 sequences; around 20% were detected once. Of the sample, around 19% falls within the top ten clones. General study outcomes and caveats: Some motif variants were previously reported in synovial fluid and blood of reactive arthritis patients, suggesting common disease-initiation mechanisms. The disease-linked clones had a CD8+ phenotype and were found at relatively low frequencies in peripheral blood. Blood from ankylosing spondylitis patients appeared to be characterized by a TCR beta motif composed of under 10 highly homologous amino acid variants. The disease-linked clones were reported to be significantly enriched in matched synovial fluid samples from ankylosing spondylitis patients.

This clonotype showed up just a few times. Its cognate antigen has yet to be identified. Base qualities were left out, and no much larger clone turns up one base away. Sequencing input: blood, either unsorted or a sorted T cell fraction (not recorded which). This receptor was taken from a male donor with ankylosing spondylitis.

The nucleotides are TGTGCCAGCAGCTTAGCAGGGAGCCACACTGAAGCTTTCTTT. Protein translation: CASSLAGSHTEAFF. Recombination linked TRBV7-9 to TRBJ1-1; too little of a D gene remains to name it. CDR1 SEHNR and CDR2 FQNEAQ were looked up in the germline V gene (reference sequence). V is reduced by 0 bases and J by 3 bases, leaving a spacing of 8 bases between them. Reading from cysteine to phenylalanine, the CDR3 counts 14 amino acids. The kept DNA is CDR3 alone, 42 bases in frame from the first base.